What follows are 30 T cell receptor beta chains derived from one specimen sequenced in a study of T cells after yellow fever vaccination. TCRdb passed the 5' RACE reads through MiXCR, listing each CDR3 protein once. This table holds 450,000 to 600,000 distinct CDR3 sequences, 13% found once. The sequencing here drew on PBMCs, taken on the day of the yellow fever booster vaccination. These receptors originate from a young man who received the YFV17D yellow fever vaccine.

CDR3 DNA sequence: TGCAGTGCTAGTGGGGGACAAGAGACCCAGTACTTC. It encodes CSASGGQETQYF. The rearrangement joins TRBV20-1 to TRBJ2-5; D could derive from TRBD1 or TRBD2 (5 bases each). V dropped 3 bases and J dropped 2 bases, with 7 bases sitting between them. Germline lookup yields CDR1 DFQATT and CDR2 SNEGSKA (reference sequence). CDR3 length equals 12 residues.

This clonotype has just a few counts. The gene calls are TRBV7-9 and TRBJ2-1; TRBD2 matches 11 bases. Germline assignment: CDR1 SEHNR and CDR2 FQNEAQ (reference sequence). The CDR3 has 17 amino acids. Trimming took 4 bases from V and 6 from J; bases not matched to a gene: 11. CDR3 amino acids: CASSSLITSGRVNEQFF. CDR3 bases: TGTGCCAGCAGCTCACTCATTACTAGCGGGAGAGTCAATGAGCAGTTCTTC. The complete variable domain, with remaining parts taken from reference TRBV7-9 and TRBJ2-1, reads DTGVSQNPRHKITKRGQNVTFRCDPISEHNRLYWYRQTLGQGPEFLTYFQNEAQLEKSRLLSDRFSAERPKGSFSTLEIQRTEQGDSAMYLCASSSLITSGRVNEQFFGPGTRLTVL.

In this sample, this clonotype turned up once. The rearrangement joins TRBV20-1 to TRBJ1-1, with TRBD1 as a possible D gene (5 bases). The CDR3 loop spans 14 amino acids. Germline values: CDR1 DFQATT, CDR2 SNEGSKA (reference sequence). V was shortened by 6 bases and J by 1 base, with 15 bases between the two germline ends. In nucleotides, the CDR3 is TGCAGTGCGCAACCGGGACCCAGGAACACTGAAGCTTTCTTT. Translated, it gives CSAQPGPRNTEAFF.

V usage is TRBV5-1 and J usage is TRBJ2-7; D is perhaps TRBD2 (5 bases). The CDR3 has 16 amino acids. V lost 1 base, J lost 2 bases, and 16 bases lay in between. Germline-derived CDR1 and CDR2 are SGHRS and YFSETQ. The CDR3 is CASSLSERRTPYEQYF. CDR3 coding DNA: TGCGCCAGCAGCTTGAGTGAGCGGAGGACCCCCTACGAGCAGTACTTC.

This clonotype has a handful of counts. The V call is TRBV20-1, the J call TRBJ2-1, with 8 bases aligning to TRBD1. Germline values: CDR1 DFQATT, CDR2 SNEGSKA (reference sequence). V lost 4 bases, J lost 9 bases, and 11 bases stayed unmatched. The CDR3 has 14 residues. CDR3 nucleotide sequence: TGCAGTGCTACGACAGGGGTCCCTTTGGGTGAGCAGTTCTTC. It encodes CSATTGVPLGEQFF.

The table lists this clonotype with a few counts. The rearrangement uses TRBV15 and TRBJ2-1, with D possibly matching TRBD2 (6 bases). Germline CDR1 and CDR2: LNHNV and YYDKDF (reference sequence). With 1 base removed from V and 3 bases from J, the gap between germline ends came to 19 bases. The CDR3 runs 18 residues. Here the CDR3 reads CATSRVHWGSGRYNEQFF. The CDR3 DNA follows: TGTGCCACCAGCAGAGTCCATTGGGGGAGCGGGCGCTACAATGAGCAGTTCTTC.

The J gene is TRBJ1-1, the V gene TRBV12-3 or TRBV12-4; 7 bases line up with TRBD1. The ends lost 8 bases at V and 1 base at J; junction bases unmatched: 10. The CDR3 spans 15 residues. The CDR3 sequence: CASGTSRTGNTEAFF. In DNA, the CDR3 is TGTGCCAGCGGGACCTCCCGGACAGGGAACACTGAAGCTTTCTTT.

This clonotype was seen only a few times. The chain recombines TRBV14 with TRBJ2-1; the match to TRBD2 covers 11 bases. V shed 4 bases, J shed 4 bases, and the junction held 9 bases outside the gene matches. CDR1 SGHDN and CDR2 FVKESK come from the germline V gene. The CDR3 spans 17 residues. As DNA, the CDR3 is TGTGCCAGCAGCCCGAGGGTGGGGACTAGCGGTTACAATGAGCAGTTCTTC. Protein product: CASSPRVGTSGYNEQFF.

CDR3 region: CASSFQGAEAFF. For the CDR3, the DNA is TGTGCCAGCAGTTTTCAGGGGGCTGAAGCTTTCTTT. The chain recombines TRBV6-5 with TRBJ1-1, with 7 bases that match TRBD1. CDR1 is MNHEY, CDR2 SVGAGI, per germline. The CDR3 is made up of 12 amino acids. V was clipped by 4 bases and J by 6 bases; unmatched bases: 2.

This clonotype was counted only a few times. The genes are TRBV12-3 or TRBV12-4 and TRBJ2-1; 14 bases are shared with TRBD2. The length of the CDR3 is 19 residues. J lost 8 bases, V lost 5 bases, and 17 bases had no gene match. The CDR3 sequence: CASSPTTPTSGRGVDEQFF. In DNA, the CDR3 is TGTGCCAGCAGTCCCACTACACCGACTAGCGGGAGGGGAGTCGATGAGCAGTTCTTC.

This clonotype was seen a handful of times. The CDR3 DNA follows: TGTGCCATCAGAGGGCTAGCGGGGGATACGCAGTATTTT. This translates into CAIRGLAGDTQYF. The J gene is TRBJ2-3, the V gene TRBV10-3, with 9 bases that match TRBD2. With 6 bases clipped from V and 6 bases from J, the junction kept 4 bases outside the gene matches. This CDR3 has 13 residues. Germline loops: CDR1 ENHRY, CDR2 SYGVKD.

The chain employs TRBV6-1 and TRBJ2-3, with D maybe TRBD1 (5 bases). The V end lost 6 bases, the J end lost 6 bases, and 19 bases lay between the germline ends. The CDR3 spans 15 residues. Per the germline V gene, CDR1 is MNHNS and CDR2 is SASEGT. The CDR3 spells CASRVRDAPGDTQYF. CDR3 sequence (DNA): TGTGCCAGCAGGGTGAGAGACGCTCCAGGGGATACGCAGTATTTT.

The chain has TRBV7-8 and TRBJ2-2, with 11 bases fitting TRBD1. V gave up 5 bases and J gave up 4 bases; unmatched junction bases: 9. CDR3 size: 17 residues. Germline V lookup: CDR1 SGHVS, CDR2 FQNEAQ. CDR3 bases: TGTGCCAGCAGCCCCGGACAGGGGGCGCGTGTCACCGGGGAGCTGTTTTTT. Translation: CASSPGQGARVTGELFF.

This clonotype was counted between two and nine times. The chain combines TRBV20-1 with TRBJ2-5, with D perhaps TRBD2 (6 bases). V was clipped by 0 bases and J by 4 bases, with 15 bases between them. Germline CDR1 and CDR2: DFQATT and SNEGSKA (reference sequence). The CDR3 spans 15 residues. CDR3 sequence (DNA): TGCAGTGCTAGAGAAGAGACTAGAGTGAGAGAGACCCAGTACTTC. Protein product: CSAREETRVRETQYF.

In this sample, this clonotype turned up a few times. The gene calls are TRBV6-1 and TRBJ1-2; 10 bases align to TRBD1. V shed 6 bases, J shed 4 bases, and the junction held 5 bases outside the gene matches. CDR1 and CDR2 from the germline V gene are MNHNS and SASEGT. The CDR3 loop spans 14 amino acids. The DNA for the CDR3 is TGTGCCAGCAGCCAGGGACAGGGGTCCTATGGCTACACCTTC. This sequence encodes CASSQGQGSYGYTF.

V gene TRBV12-3 or TRBV12-4 combines with J gene TRBJ1-2; D is undetermined. This CDR3 spans 11 amino acids. Between the trimmed V and J ends, which lost 6 bases and 4 bases, there was a span of 6 bases. Here the CDR3 DNA reads TGTGCCAGCAGCGGAGCCTATGGCTACACCTTC. Translating it yields CASSGAYGYTF.

Only a few counts were recorded for this clonotype. The chain couples TRBV5-5 to TRBJ2-1; a weak D match, TRBD2 (5 bases). V lost 5 bases and J lost 10, with 16 bases in between. This CDR3 spans 13 amino acids. Germline CDR1 SGHKS, CDR2 YYEKEE (reference sequence). CDR3 in amino acids: CASSLRVSEEQFF. DNA for the CDR3: TGTGCCAGCAGTTTGCGGGTGAGTGAGGAGCAGTTCTTC.

The chain employs TRBV6-2 or TRBV6-3 and TRBJ2-1, with TRBD2 matching over 15 bases. The germline gives CDR1 MNHEY, CDR2 SVGEGT. This CDR3 spans 20 amino acids. Trimming took 1 base from V and 7 from J; bases not matched to a gene: 14. CDR3 region: CASSYYSGLAGGRGGNEQFF. CDR3 coding DNA: TGTGCCAGCAGTTACTACTCGGGACTAGCGGGAGGACGGGGGGGTAATGAGCAGTTCTTC.

The chain is built from TRBV10-3 and TRBJ2-7; 7 bases agree with TRBD2. This CDR3 has 15 residues. Per the germline V gene, CDR1 is ENHRY and CDR2 is SYGVKD. V lost 7 bases and J lost 3; bases outside the gene matches: 12. For the CDR3, the DNA is TGTGCCATCACCAGTCCTGGACTAGGTTACTACGAGCAGTACTTC. Translating it yields CAITSPGLGYYEQYF.

This clonotype has only a few counts. V is TRBV6-2 or TRBV6-3 and J is TRBJ2-1; perhaps TRBD2 as D (6 bases). Germline V gives CDR1 MNHEY, CDR2 SVGEGT. The CDR3 is 16 residues long. Deletions cut 0 bases from V and 8 bases from J, with 17 bases between. The CDR3 sequence: CASSYSKWGGRDEQFF. The CDR3 nucleotides read TGTGCCAGCAGTTACTCGAAGTGGGGAGGTAGGGATGAGCAGTTCTTC.

This clonotype was seen a handful of times. V is TRBV5-1 and J is TRBJ2-5; TRBD1 matches 9 bases. Germline CDR1 and CDR2: SGHRS and YFSETQ. The V segment lost 4 bases and the J segment 4 bases; nucleotides outside the gene matches: 8. CDR3 size: 15 residues. The CDR3 sequence: CASSPTGGLPETQYF. In DNA, the CDR3 is TGCGCCAGCAGCCCGACAGGGGGATTGCCAGAGACCCAGTACTTC.

This clonotype was observed a few times. The chain joins TRBV9 to TRBJ2-7; maybe TRBD2 (6 bases). CDR1 SGDLS and CDR2 YYNGEE come from the germline V gene. V was pared by 3 bases and J by 0 bases, with 13 bases between. CDR3 length: 15 amino acids. As DNA, the CDR3 is TGTGCCAGCAGCGCCCAAGCGGGTGGCTCCTACGAGCAGTACTTC. Protein sequence: CASSAQAGGSYEQYF.

This clonotype was seen more than once but under ten times. The rearrangement links TRBV27 to TRBJ2-3; TRBD2 aligns across 7 bases. Germline lookup yields CDR1 MNHEY and CDR2 SMNVEV (reference sequence). With V trimmed by 5 bases and J by 0 bases, 5 bases remained unmatched. There are 15 residues in the CDR3. CDR3 sequence reads: CASSPLAASTDTQYF. In DNA, the CDR3 is TGTGCCAGCAGTCCCCTAGCGGCTAGCACAGATACGCAGTATTTT.

The chain carries TRBV5-4 and TRBJ2-1, with TRBD2 identical over 15 bases. Trimming took 4 bases from V and 5 from J; bases not matched to a gene: 10. Looked up from germline, CDR1 is SGHNT and CDR2 is YYREEE (reference sequence). The CDR3 spans 18 residues. The CDR3 coding sequence is TGTGCCAGCAGCCCCTGGACTAGCGGGAGGGCACTACACAATGAGCAGTTCTTC. As protein: CASSPWTSGRALHNEQFF.

The CDR3 sequence is CASSFASGNEQFF. CDR3 bases: TGTGCCAGCAGTTTCGCTAGCGGCAATGAGCAGTTCTTC. V usage is TRBV12-3 or TRBV12-4 and J usage is TRBJ2-1, with TRBD2 matching over 7 bases. The junction had 2 bases not matched to a gene; V was cut back by 3 bases and J by 6 bases. This CDR3 has 13 residues.

The genes are TRBV15 and TRBJ2-7, with 7 nucleotides matching TRBD1. The CDR3 is 15 residues long. Germline CDR1 is LNHNV and CDR2 is YYDKDF (reference sequence). With 2 bases clipped from V and 6 bases from J, the junction kept 10 bases outside the gene matches. For the CDR3, the DNA is TGTGCCACCAGCAGACCAGACAGGGAGTCTCGCGAGCAGTACTTC. Protein product: CATSRPDRESREQYF. The full variable domain, completed using reference TRBV15 and TRBJ2-7, is DAMVIQNPRYQVTQFGKPVTLSCSQTLNHNVMYWYQQKSSQAPKLLFHYYDKDFNNEADTPDNFQSRRPNTSFCFLDIRSPGLGDTAMYLCATSRPDRESREQYFGPGTRLTVT.

CDR3 loop: CASGRRTFTDTQYF. CDR3 coding DNA: TGTGCCAGCGGGAGGCGGACCTTCACAGATACGCAGTATTTT. The gene calls are TRBV7-9 and TRBJ2-3, with D maybe TRBD2 (6 bases). Between the trimmed V and J ends, which lost 8 bases and 2 bases, there was a span of 14 bases. CDR1 is SEHNR and CDR2 is FQNEAQ in the germline V gene (reference sequence). The CDR3 is 14 amino acids.

The chain uses TRBV5-1 and TRBJ2-1; TRBD2 is a possible D gene (5 bases). CDR1 and CDR2 (germline): SGHRS, YFSETQ. Trimming pared 7 bases from V and 4 bases from J, leaving 18 bases between. The CDR3 has 15 amino acids. Here the CDR3 reads CASALNLGAYNEQFF. Written as DNA, the CDR3 is TGCGCCAGCGCCCTCAACCTGGGAGCATACAATGAGCAGTTCTTC.

This clonotype was observed a handful of times. The V call is TRBV10-3, the J call TRBJ1-5, with D hard to call. CDR1 is ENHRY, CDR2 SYGVKD, per germline. With 0 bases removed from V and 3 bases from J, the gap between germline ends came to 9 bases. This CDR3 spans 15 amino acids. The CDR3 DNA reads as TGTGCCATCAGTGAGTCAGGTTCCGACAATCAGCCCCAGCATTTT. Residues: CAISESGSDNQPQHF.

This clonotype has a handful of counts. V gene TRBV5-1 combines with J gene TRBJ2-1; TRBD2 matches 9 bases. Germline loops: CDR1 SGHRS, CDR2 YFSETQ. Germline trimming cut 4 bases from V and 5 bases from J; bases unmatched to any gene: 10. The CDR3 consists of 16 residues. The CDR3 here is CASSLSTTSGNNEQFF. CDR3 sequence (DNA): TGCGCCAGCAGCCTGTCCACGACTAGCGGAAACAATGAGCAGTTCTTC.